Here is one T cell receptor (beta chain) with its context. Germline V lookup: CDR1 LNHDA, CDR2 SQIVND (reference sequence). This CDR3 comprises 15 residues. J gave up 6 bases and V 6 bases, and 13 bases lay outside the gene matches. The entry originates in a study of blood T cell repertoires in COVID-19. Only in-frame clones appear in the TCRdb table, and some are missing; sequencing was by immunoSEQ multiplex PCR. The repertoire consists of around 180,000 clones, with more than 80% occurring once and the leading ten covering approximately 7.1%. The chain recombines TRBV19 with TRBJ1-1; 7 bases line up with TRBD1. Specimen: peripheral blood. The sequence derives from a human donor in a cohort sampled during active COVID-19. CDR3 DNA: TGTGCCAGTAGCCCGACAGGGCACGGAACGTCTGAAGCTTTCTTT. This sequence encodes CASSPTGHGTSEAFF.